This T cell receptor (beta chain) was captured by sequencing in a study of cytomegalovirus exposure and HLA in healthy donors. The wider study: A later analysis reported the 120 or so validation repertoires used the same platform as the 550 to 700 first-cohort repertoires.

Donors came from a validation cohort of over a hundred subjects, distinct from the first 666-subject cohort. General study points: Both high specificity and high sensitivity reportedly marked the classifier's diagnosis of cytomegalovirus status.

As for this clone: Its antigen remains unknown.

Sequenced by immunoSEQ multiplex PCR; TCRdb stores in-frame clones only, minus some. Among around 95,000 clones, 85% were seen once, and the ten largest hold 20%. V shed 1 base and J shed 1 base, with 7 bases lying between them. CDR1 is SEHNR and CDR2 is FQNEAQ in the germline V gene (reference sequence). The CDR3 is 14 residues long. The V gene is TRBV7-9, the J gene TRBJ1-2; D remains unclear. The sequenced material came from PBMCs. This receptor was taken from a man between 18 and 35 years old in good health and CMV-seropositive. This chain's CDR3 is CASSLDVLNYGYTF. The DNA for the CDR3 is TGTGCCAGCAGCTTAGATGTCCTTAACTATGGCTACACCTTC.